This T cell receptor beta chain comes out of a study of T cells after yellow fever vaccination. The CDR3 contains 13 residues. The V end lost 8 bases, the J end lost 4 bases, and 12 bases lay between the germline ends. Looked up from germline, CDR1 is SGHTA and CDR2 is FQGNSA. TCRdb reprocessed the 5' RACE reads with MiXCR, giving one entry per CDR3 protein. The data show 300,000 to 400,000 distinct CDR3 sequences, about 12% seen once. The sample in question was CD4+ T cells sorted from PBMCs, obtained 15 days after the yellow fever booster vaccination. This TCR came from a man in his late teens or twenties who received the YFV17D yellow fever vaccine. This chain links TRBV7-2 with TRBJ1-3, with D unclear. Written as DNA, the CDR3 is TGTGCCAGCGCTGCGGGAAGGGGAAACACCATATATTTT. This codes for CASAAGRGNTIYF.